This TCR beta chain emerged from a study of blood T cell repertoires in COVID-19. Study as a whole: Sources were T cells, B-cell-depleted T cells, or PBMCs; the material itself was cDNA or gDNA.

The length of the CDR3 is 15 residues. Germline CDR1 and CDR2: MNHEY and SVGAGI. J lost 7 bases, V lost 4 bases, and 8 bases had no gene match. As handled by the study authors: Amplification of reference gene primers was used by the study to estimate nucleated cell counts. TCRdb's copy holds only in-frame clones and misses some; the assay was immunoSEQ multiplex PCR. That table furnishes V, J and clone size, whereas the DNA furnished D and trimming. The profile shows around 60,000 clones, roughly 86% of them singletons. The clonotype comes from a man aged 50 to 59 with active COVID-19. The chain recombines TRBV6-5 with TRBJ2-3; 10 bases line up with TRBD2. The sequenced sample consisted of peripheral blood. CDR3 sequence: CASSFLAGAVHTQYF. In DNA form, the CDR3 reads TGTGCCAGCAGTTTCCTAGCGGGGGCCGTCCATACGCAGTATTTT.